This T cell receptor beta chain derives from a study of blood T cells in healthy people across ages. Donation came from healthy Caucasian individuals in Russia who were aged 6 to 90. Roughly 9.2 milliliters of peripheral blood were drawn from each donor into EDTA-treated tubes. Through a sample-barcoded 5' primer and a J-beta primer mix, a second PCR was run for roughly 6 to 12 cycles. The template-switch adaptor was a 5' adaptor with 12 random nucleotides. It tagged each cDNA molecule. Each CDR3 protein is one row after TCRdb ran MiXCR on the 5' RACE reads. This sample has about 680,000 distinct CDR3 sequences, with about 52% found just once. The CDR3 is made up of 10 amino acids. V was shortened by 5 bases and J by 15 bases, with 8 bases between the two germline ends. Germline assignment: CDR1 SGHTA and CDR2 FQGNSA.

The source material was blood. The chain carries TRBV7-2 and TRBJ2-6; weak D call: TRBD2 (6 bases). This receptor was taken from a woman aged 55 to 70 in good health. The CDR3 spells CASSPEGLTF. As DNA, the CDR3 is TGTGCCAGCAGCCCGGAGGGCCTGACTTTC.